These 23 T cell receptor beta chains came from one sample sequenced in a study of blood T cell repertoires in COVID-19. The method was immunoSEQ multiplex PCR; TCRdb's version includes in-frame clones alone and lacks a portion of them. The data contain about 220,000 clones, about 86% of them seen just once; the ten biggest clones take up about 1.3%. The specimen sequenced was PBMCs or T cells enriched from blood (not recorded which). These receptors were obtained from a woman in her thirties or forties with acute COVID-19.

This chain uses TRBV28 with TRBJ1-5, with 7 bases aligning to TRBD1. With 6 bases clipped from V and 3 bases from J, the junction kept 5 bases outside the gene matches. The CDR3 sequence is 14 residues long. Germline V gene data show CDR1 as MDHEN and CDR2 as SYDVKM. CDR3 in amino acids: CASRRQGNNQPQHF. DNA of the CDR3: TGTGCCAGCAGGCGACAGGGAAACAATCAGCCCCAGCATTTT. Drawing the rest from reference TRBV28 and TRBJ1-5, the complete variable domain is DVKVTQSSRYLVKRTGEKVFLECVQDMDHENMFWYRQDPGLGLRLIYFSYDVKMKEKGDIPEGYSVSREKKERFSLILESASTNQTSMYLCASRRQGNNQPQHFGDGTRLSIL.

This sequence joins TRBV5-1 and TRBJ1-1, with unresolved D. Deletions cut 0 bases from V and 0 bases from J, with 9 bases between. CDR3 length: 15 amino acids. Germline V gives CDR1 SGHRS, CDR2 YFSETQ. The CDR3 DNA is TGCGCCAGCAGCTTGGTTTCCCTATTGAACACTGAAGCTTTCTTT. Protein: CASSLVSLLNTEAFF.

This clone has just one count. The chain combines TRBV3-1 (or the pseudogene TRBV3-2) with TRBJ2-1; tentative D call: TRBD1 (7 bases). Germline V lookup: CDR1 LGHDT, CDR2 YNNKEL (reference sequence). Trimming removed 2 bases from V and 5 bases from J, with 10 bases in between. This CDR3 spans 14 amino acids. The CDR3 DNA reads as TGTGCCAGCAGCCAACGGGGGACAGACAATGAGCAGTTCTTC. Encoded protein: CASSQRGTDNEQFF.

The V and J genes are TRBV3-1 (or the pseudogene TRBV3-2) and TRBJ1-3; D gene ambiguous. The germline CDR1 and CDR2 sequences are LGHDT and YNNKEL (reference sequence). Trimming pared 6 bases from V and 4 bases from J, leaving 7 bases between. The CDR3 totals 12 residues. The CDR3: CASSLRGNTIYF. The CDR3 DNA reads as TGTGCCAGCAGTCTTCGGGGAAACACCATATATTTT.

The chain carries TRBV3-1 (or the pseudogene TRBV3-2) and TRBJ1-5; no reliable D call. The CDR3 consists of 13 residues. V lost 6 bases to trimming and J lost 2 bases, with 8 bases between them. Germline V CDR1 and CDR2: LGHDT, YNNKEL (reference sequence). The CDR3 reads CASSPGGNQPQHF. As DNA, the CDR3 is TGTGCCAGCAGTCCGGGAGGCAATCAGCCCCAGCATTTT.

The chain recombines TRBV7-9 with TRBJ1-2; D is uncertain. Between the trimmed V and J ends, which lost 5 bases and 4 bases, there was a span of 17 bases. The CDR3 is 15 amino acids. Germline V gives CDR1 SEHNR, CDR2 FQNEAQ (reference sequence). CDR3 amino acids: CASSLTPQGLYGYTF. DNA of the CDR3: TGTGCCAGCAGCCTGACCCCACAAGGACTCTATGGCTACACCTTC.

This chain connects TRBV28 to TRBJ1-6, with 8 bases lining up with TRBD1. With V trimmed by 6 bases and J by 4 bases, 8 bases remained unmatched. The CDR3 has 16 residues. Germline V gene lookup returns CDR1 MDHEN and CDR2 SYDVKM. The CDR3 reads CASSPTGQEYNSPLHF. CDR3 bases: TGTGCCAGCAGCCCCACGGGACAGGAGTATAATTCACCCCTCCACTTT. The whole variable domain, remainder taken from reference TRBV28 and TRBJ1-6, is DVKVTQSSRYLVKRTGEKVFLECVQDMDHENMFWYRQDPGLGLRLIYFSYDVKMKEKGDIPEGYSVSREKKERFSLILESASTNQTSMYLCASSPTGQEYNSPLHFGNGTRLTVT.

This sequence joins TRBV5-1 and TRBJ2-2; tentative D call: TRBD2 (5 bases). Germline V gives CDR1 SGHRS, CDR2 YFSETQ. V was trimmed by 3 bases and J by 3 bases, leaving 12 bases between them. This CDR3 is built from 15 residues. The CDR3 sequence is CASSSGLDHTGELFF. The CDR3 bases are TGCGCCAGCAGCTCCGGACTTGATCACACCGGGGAGCTGTTTTTT.

The chain carries TRBV7-2 and TRBJ2-5, with 9 positions matching TRBD2. The germline V gene encodes CDR1 SGHTA and CDR2 FQGNSA. Trimming removed 2 bases from V and 1 base from J; junction bases left unmatched: 8. The CDR3 has 17 amino acids. The CDR3 protein is CASSLFGGRAPQETQYF. The DNA of the CDR3 is TGTGCCAGCAGCTTATTCGGCGGGAGGGCCCCCCAAGAGACCCAGTACTTC. Full variable domain (outside the CDR3, taken from reference TRBV7-2 and TRBJ2-5): GAGVSQSPSNKVTEKGKDVELRCDPISGHTALYWYRQSLGQGLEFLIYFQGNSAPDKSGLPSDRFSAERTGGSVSTLTIQRTQQEDSAVYLCASSLFGGRAPQETQYFGPGTRLLVL.

The chain combines TRBV6-6 with TRBJ2-1; 8 nucleotides align to TRBD2. The CDR3 is made up of 15 amino acids. CDR1 and CDR2 (germline): MNHNY, SVGAGI (reference sequence). J gave up 3 bases and V 3 bases, and 4 bases lay outside the gene matches. CDR3 amino acids: CASSYNRGGYNEQFF. In DNA, the CDR3 is TGTGCCAGCAGTTATAATCGGGGGGGCTACAATGAGCAGTTCTTC.

This clone was recorded once. The chain employs TRBV6-2 or TRBV6-3 and TRBJ1-1; unclear D gene. The V and J ends lost 0 bases and 9 bases respectively, with 11 bases between them. Germline V gene data show CDR1 as MNHEY and CDR2 as SVGEGT. This CDR3 is 13 amino acids long. CDR3 sequence (DNA): TGTGCCAGCAGTTACTCGAACCCCCAGAAAGCTTTCTTT. Protein sequence: CASSYSNPQKAFF.

This chain joins TRBV27 and TRBJ1-1, with 9 bases aligning to TRBD1. V was pared by 2 bases and J by 5 bases, with 6 bases of the junction left unmatched. This CDR3 spans 15 amino acids. Germline CDR1 reads MNHEY; CDR2 reads SMNVEV (reference sequence). The CDR3 region has the DNA TGTGCCAGCAGTTTACGGGGGACAGGGTGGACTGAAGCTTTCTTT. The encoded protein is CASSLRGTGWTEAFF.

This clone was observed a few times. The chain couples TRBV7-2 to TRBJ2-7; 8 bases line up with TRBD1. The ends lost 0 bases at V and 6 bases at J; junction bases unmatched: 4. The CDR3 has 14 residues. Germline-derived CDR1 and CDR2 are SGHTA and FQGNSA. The CDR3 region has the DNA TGTGCCAGCAGCTTAGCGGGGACAGGTACCGAGCAGTACTTC. This translates into CASSLAGTGTEQYF.

The chain employs TRBV24-1 and TRBJ1-2, with a weak D call TRBD1 (6 bases). Germline V lookup: CDR1 KGHDR, CDR2 SFDVKD. This CDR3 has 16 amino acids. The ends were cut back, 3 bases at V and 2 bases at J, with 15 bases in the middle. CDR3 residues: CATSDGGGRANYGYTF. The CDR3 nucleotides read TGTGCCACCAGTGATGGCGGGGGCAGAGCGAACTATGGCTACACCTTC.

The chain employs TRBV6-6 and TRBJ2-7, with TRBD1 matching over 9 bases. The trim removed 2 bases at V and 7 bases at J, leaving 9 bases unmatched. Germline V gives CDR1 MNHNY, CDR2 SVGAGI (reference sequence). CDR3 length equals 15 residues. This chain's CDR3 is CASSYVGQGKGEQYF. In DNA, the CDR3 is TGTGCCAGCAGTTACGTGGGACAGGGAAAGGGGGAGCAGTACTTC.

Only a few counts were recorded for this clone. For the CDR3, the DNA is TGTGCCAGCAGTTTTTTGGGCAGTAGCAATCAGCCCCAGCATTTT. Its protein is CASSFLGSSNQPQHF. The chain combines TRBV28 with TRBJ1-5, with D unresolved. The germline V and J ends were trimmed by 3 bases and 0 bases, with 9 bases remaining between them. This CDR3 region has 15 residues. The germline CDR1 and CDR2 sequences are MDHEN and SYDVKM.

The V gene is TRBV29-1, the J gene TRBJ2-7, with 9 bases fitting TRBD1. From germline, CDR1 is SQVTM and CDR2 ANQGSEA. V shed 6 bases and J 3 bases; nucleotides not matched to a gene: 6. CDR3 length equals 13 residues. CDR3 sequence reads: CSVRTGANYEQYF. The CDR3, as DNA: TGCAGCGTCCGGACAGGGGCCAACTACGAGCAGTACTTC.

For this clone: One end of the junction varies from germline; a read error may be responsible. V and J are TRBV10-2 and TRBJ1-2; the D gene is possibly TRBD1 (6 bases). This CDR3 has 10 residues. From germline, CDR1 is WSHSY and CDR2 SAAADI. In DNA form, the CDR3 reads TGCGCCACCACCTACCGGGACACCTACTTC. Protein: CATTYRDTYF.

The chain employs TRBV25-1 and TRBJ1-1, with D unclear. The CDR3 is made up of 12 amino acids. Germline V CDR1 and CDR2: MGHDK, SYGVNS. The V and J ends lost 3 bases and 5 bases respectively, with 7 bases between them. The CDR3 loop is CASSDSVTEAFF. The CDR3, as DNA: TGTGCCAGCAGTGATTCCGTGACTGAAGCTTTCTTT.

The chain uses TRBV6-6 and TRBJ1-6, with no clear D. The CDR3 length is 16 residues. Germline lookup yields CDR1 MNHNY and CDR2 SVGAGI (reference sequence). V was trimmed by 7 bases and J by 6 bases, leaving 19 bases between them. CDR3 sequence (DNA): TGTGCCAGCACCCCCGTAGAGGGAGGTAGTAATTCACCCCTCCACTTT. It encodes CASTPVEGGSNSPLHF.

This clone was detected only once. The rearrangement links TRBV7-2 to TRBJ1-4; 9 nucleotides line up with TRBD1. Germline assignment: CDR1 SGHTA and CDR2 FQGNSA. This CDR3 is 16 amino acids long. Trimming removed 6 bases from V and 5 bases from J; junction bases left unmatched: 10. The CDR3 coding sequence is TGTGCCAGCAGATGGACCGGGACAGGGAAAAATGAAAAACTGTTTTTT. It codes for CASRWTGTGKNEKLFF.

V and J are TRBV18 and TRBJ1-4, with 8 bases aligning to TRBD1. Germline trimming cut 3 bases from V and 7 bases from J; bases unmatched to any gene: 7. This CDR3 is built from 15 residues. Germline V gene lookup returns CDR1 KGHSH and CDR2 LQKENI. The CDR3 spells CASSPGMDRVEKLFF. For the CDR3, the DNA is TGTGCCAGCTCACCGGGCATGGACAGGGTTGAAAAACTGTTTTTT.

The V call is TRBV2, the J call TRBJ2-3; D possibly corresponds to TRBD1 (6 bases). V was pared by 7 bases and J by 6 bases, with 14 bases between. This CDR3 region has 13 residues. Germline CDR1 SNHLY, CDR2 FYNNEI. CDR3 loop: CASNRADRDTQYF. The CDR3 DNA reads as TGTGCCAGCAATCGGGCCGACAGGGATACGCAGTATTTT.